This T cell receptor beta chain was found in a study of blood T cell repertoires in COVID-19. For the study at large: PBMCs, B-cell-depleted T cells, or T cells were the source of the cDNA or gDNA that made up the material.

In its sample, this clone was seen once. In the study's own analysis: Amplification of reference gene primers provided the estimated nucleated cell counts. The table came from immunoSEQ multiplex PCR; TCRdb's copy has only in-frame clones and leaves some out. V, J and clone size are those of that table, while D and trimming were read from the DNA. Of about 300,000 clones listed, under 90% are singletons. This CDR3 region has 14 residues. Per the germline V gene, CDR1 is LGHDT and CDR2 is YNNKEL (reference sequence). The J segment lost 7 bases and the V segment lost 4 bases, leaving 6 bases of the junction unmatched.

The sample taken for sequencing was PBMCs or T cells enriched from blood (not recorded which). The chain is built from TRBV3-1 (or the pseudogene TRBV3-2) and TRBJ1-2; 10 bases are a match to TRBD1. This sequence was found in a man aged 30 to 45 who had recovered from COVID-19. CDR3 nucleotides: TGTGCCAGCAGCCGGGACAGGGGAGCGGGTGGCTACACCTTC. Encoded protein: CASSRDRGAGGYTF.